This T cell receptor (beta chain) was sequenced for a study of shared clonotypes between healthy human individuals. Overall study context: Per-donor plates numbered three CD4 naive, three CD4 memory, two CD8 naive and one CD8 memory. General study points: Among the subsets, naive ones generally showed larger estimated richness than memory ones. The generation probabilities recorded for non-shared clonotypes fell below those of clonotypes shared by all four donors.

Unmatched junction bases numbered 5, after V lost 4 bases and J lost 4 bases. The germline V gene has CDR1 SGHNT and CDR2 YYREEE (reference sequence). This CDR3 contains 16 residues. Remarks on this clone: Its cognate antigen is unknown.

The study enrolled healthy HIV-negative adults without recent acute infections or vaccinations as donors. Produced via immunoSEQ multiplex PCR; TCRdb's table is partial and in-frame only. The table has 1,400,000 or so clones, approximately 98.5% seen once. The clonotype was recovered from a man aged 25 to 40 in good health. Sample: naive CD4+ T cells sorted from blood. Subset indicated: CD45RA+ positively selected. The chain is built from TRBV5-4 and TRBJ2-1; 13 nucleotides align to TRBD2. The CDR3, as DNA: TGTGCCAGCAGCCCTGGACTAGCGGGAGTATACAATGAGCAGTTCTTC. This translates into CASSPGLAGVYNEQFF.